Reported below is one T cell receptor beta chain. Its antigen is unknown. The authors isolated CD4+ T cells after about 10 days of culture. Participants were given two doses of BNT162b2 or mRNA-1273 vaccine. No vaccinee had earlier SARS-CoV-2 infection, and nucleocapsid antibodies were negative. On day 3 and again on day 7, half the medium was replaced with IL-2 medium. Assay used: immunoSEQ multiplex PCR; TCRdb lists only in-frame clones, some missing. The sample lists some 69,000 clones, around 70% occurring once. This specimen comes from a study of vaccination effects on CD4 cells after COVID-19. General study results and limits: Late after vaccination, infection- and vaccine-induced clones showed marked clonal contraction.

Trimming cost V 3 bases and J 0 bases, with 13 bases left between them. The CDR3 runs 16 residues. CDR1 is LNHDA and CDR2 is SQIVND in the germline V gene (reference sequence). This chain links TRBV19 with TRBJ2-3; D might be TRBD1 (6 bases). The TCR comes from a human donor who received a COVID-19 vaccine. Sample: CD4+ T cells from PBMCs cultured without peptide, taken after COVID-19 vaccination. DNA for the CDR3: TGTGCCAGTAGTATTTTCGGGACAACTAGCACAGATACGCAGTATTTT. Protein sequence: CASSIFGTTSTDTQYF.